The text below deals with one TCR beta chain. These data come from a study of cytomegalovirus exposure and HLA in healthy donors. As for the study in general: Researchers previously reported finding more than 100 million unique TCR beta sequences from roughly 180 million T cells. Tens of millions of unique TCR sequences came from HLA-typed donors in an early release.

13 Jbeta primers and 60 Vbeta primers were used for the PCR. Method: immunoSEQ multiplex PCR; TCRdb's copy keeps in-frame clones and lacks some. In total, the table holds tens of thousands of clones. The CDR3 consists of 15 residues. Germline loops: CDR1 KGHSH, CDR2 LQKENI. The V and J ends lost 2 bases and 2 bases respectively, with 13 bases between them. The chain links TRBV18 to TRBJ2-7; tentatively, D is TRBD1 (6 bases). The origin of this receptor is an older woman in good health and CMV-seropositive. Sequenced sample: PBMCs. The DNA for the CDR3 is TGTGCCAGCTCACCAAGCTGGACAGACGCCTACGAGCAGTACTTC. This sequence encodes CASSPSWTDAYEQYF.